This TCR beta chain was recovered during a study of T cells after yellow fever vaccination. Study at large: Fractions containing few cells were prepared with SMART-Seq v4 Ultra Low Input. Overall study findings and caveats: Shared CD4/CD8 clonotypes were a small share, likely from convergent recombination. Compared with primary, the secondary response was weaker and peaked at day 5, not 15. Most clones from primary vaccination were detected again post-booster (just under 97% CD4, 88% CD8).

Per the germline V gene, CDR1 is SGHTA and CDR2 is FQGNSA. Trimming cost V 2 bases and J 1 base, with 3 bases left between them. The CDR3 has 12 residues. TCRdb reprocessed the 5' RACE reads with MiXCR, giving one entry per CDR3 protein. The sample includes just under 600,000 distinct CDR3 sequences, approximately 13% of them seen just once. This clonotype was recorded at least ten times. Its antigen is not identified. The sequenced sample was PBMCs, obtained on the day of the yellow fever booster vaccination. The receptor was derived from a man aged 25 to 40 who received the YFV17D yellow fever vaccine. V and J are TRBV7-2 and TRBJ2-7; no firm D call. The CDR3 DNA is TGTGCCAGCAGCTTAAGGTCCTACGAGCAGTACTTC. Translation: CASSLRSYEQYF.